This T cell receptor beta chain was identified in a study of blood T cell repertoires in COVID-19. Study-level information: In each case, the material was cDNA or gDNA derived from T cells, B-cell-depleted T cells, or PBMCs.

The CDR3 extends over 13 amino acids. Germline V lookup: CDR1 KGHDR, CDR2 SFDVKD. The V and J ends lost 9 bases and 2 bases respectively, with 10 bases between them. Assay: immunoSEQ multiplex PCR; the TCRdb copy retains only in-frame clones and omits some. The data contain several thousand clones, 70% to 90% of them singletons. Material: peripheral blood. This sequence joins TRBV24-1 and TRBJ1-5; unclear D gene. The sequence was collected from a human donor in a cohort sampled during active COVID-19. The CDR3 region is CATSDGGNQPQHF. CDR3 DNA sequence: TGTGCCACCTCTGACGGGGGCAATCAGCCCCAGCATTTT.